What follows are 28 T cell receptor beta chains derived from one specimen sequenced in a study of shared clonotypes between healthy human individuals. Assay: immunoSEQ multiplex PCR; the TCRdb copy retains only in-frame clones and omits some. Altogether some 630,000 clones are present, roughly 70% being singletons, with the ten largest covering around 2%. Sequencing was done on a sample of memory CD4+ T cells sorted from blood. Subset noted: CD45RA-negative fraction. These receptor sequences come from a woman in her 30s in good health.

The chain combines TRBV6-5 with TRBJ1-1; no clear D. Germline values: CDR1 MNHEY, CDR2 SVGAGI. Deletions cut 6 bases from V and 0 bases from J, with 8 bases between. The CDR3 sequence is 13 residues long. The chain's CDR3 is CASSLGLNTEAFF. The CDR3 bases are TGTGCCAGCAGCCTCGGGTTGAACACTGAAGCTTTCTTT.

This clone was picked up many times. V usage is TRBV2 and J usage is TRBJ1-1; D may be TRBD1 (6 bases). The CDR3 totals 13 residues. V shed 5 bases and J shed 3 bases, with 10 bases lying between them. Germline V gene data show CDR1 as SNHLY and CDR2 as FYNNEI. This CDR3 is CASSNRDYTEAFF. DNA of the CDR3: TGTGCCAGCAGTAACAGGGATTACACTGAAGCTTTCTTT.

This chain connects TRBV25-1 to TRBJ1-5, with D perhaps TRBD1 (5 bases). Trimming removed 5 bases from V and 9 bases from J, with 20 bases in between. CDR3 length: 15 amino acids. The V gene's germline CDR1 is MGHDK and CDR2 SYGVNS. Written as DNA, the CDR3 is TGTGCCAGCAGTCCTCTGGGGCAGGGCGTCGGGCCCCAGCATTTT. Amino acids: CASSPLGQGVGPQHF.

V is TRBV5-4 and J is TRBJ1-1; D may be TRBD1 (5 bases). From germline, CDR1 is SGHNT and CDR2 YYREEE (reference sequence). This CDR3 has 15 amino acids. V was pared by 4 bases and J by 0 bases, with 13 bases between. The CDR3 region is CASSPGRQMNTEAFF. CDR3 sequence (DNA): TGTGCCAGCAGCCCCGGCAGACAGATGAACACTGAAGCTTTCTTT.

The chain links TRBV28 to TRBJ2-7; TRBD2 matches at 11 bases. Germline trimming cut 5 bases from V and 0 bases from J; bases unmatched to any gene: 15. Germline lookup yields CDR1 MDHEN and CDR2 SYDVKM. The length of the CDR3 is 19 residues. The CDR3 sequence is CASSPMLASGRNSSYEQYF. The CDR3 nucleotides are TGTGCCAGCAGTCCCATGCTGGCTAGCGGGAGGAACAGCTCCTACGAGCAGTACTTC.

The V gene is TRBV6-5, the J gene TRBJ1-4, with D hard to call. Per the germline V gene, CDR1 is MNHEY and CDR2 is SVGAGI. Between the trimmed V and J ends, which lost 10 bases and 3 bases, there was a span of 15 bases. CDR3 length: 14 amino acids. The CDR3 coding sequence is TGTGCCAACACCGGGAGGACCTCTAATGAAAAACTGTTTTTT. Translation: CANTGRTSNEKLFF.

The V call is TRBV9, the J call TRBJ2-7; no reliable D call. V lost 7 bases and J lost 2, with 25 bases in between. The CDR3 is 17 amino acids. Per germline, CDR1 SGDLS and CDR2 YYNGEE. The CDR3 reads CASSTNAVHRGPYEQYF. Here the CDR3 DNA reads TGTGCCAGCTCCACCAACGCCGTCCACCGCGGACCCTACGAGCAGTACTTC.

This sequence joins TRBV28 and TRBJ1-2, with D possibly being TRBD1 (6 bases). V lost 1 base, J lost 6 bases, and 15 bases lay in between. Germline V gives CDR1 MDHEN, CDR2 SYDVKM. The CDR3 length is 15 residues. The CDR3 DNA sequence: TGTGCCAGCAGTTTATCTATAACAGGGTGGGATGGCTACACCTTC. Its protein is CASSLSITGWDGYTF.

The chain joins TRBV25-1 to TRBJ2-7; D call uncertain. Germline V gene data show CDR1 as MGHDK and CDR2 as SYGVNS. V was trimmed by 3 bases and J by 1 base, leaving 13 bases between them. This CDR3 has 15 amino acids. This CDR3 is CASSELGRSSYEQYF. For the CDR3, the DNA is TGTGCCAGCAGTGAGCTAGGACGGTCATCCTACGAGCAGTACTTC.

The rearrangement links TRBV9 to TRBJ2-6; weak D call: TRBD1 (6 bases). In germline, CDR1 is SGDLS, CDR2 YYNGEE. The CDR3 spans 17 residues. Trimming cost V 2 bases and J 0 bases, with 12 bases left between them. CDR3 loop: CASSVGGDSSGANVLTF. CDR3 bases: TGTGCCAGCAGCGTTGGGGGCGACAGCTCTGGGGCCAACGTCCTGACTTTC.

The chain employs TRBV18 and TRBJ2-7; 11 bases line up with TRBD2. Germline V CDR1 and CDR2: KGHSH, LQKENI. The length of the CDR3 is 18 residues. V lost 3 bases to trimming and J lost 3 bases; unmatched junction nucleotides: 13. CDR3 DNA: TGTGCCAGCTCACCGGGACTAGCGGACGTCCAAAGACACTACGAGCAGTACTTC. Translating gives CASSPGLADVQRHYEQYF.

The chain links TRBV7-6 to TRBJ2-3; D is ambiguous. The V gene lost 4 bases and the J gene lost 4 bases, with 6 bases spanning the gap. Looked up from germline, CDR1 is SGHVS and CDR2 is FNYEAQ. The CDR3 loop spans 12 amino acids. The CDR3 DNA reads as TGTGCCAGCAGCTCCGGGCCAGATACGCAGTATTTT. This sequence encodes CASSSGPDTQYF.

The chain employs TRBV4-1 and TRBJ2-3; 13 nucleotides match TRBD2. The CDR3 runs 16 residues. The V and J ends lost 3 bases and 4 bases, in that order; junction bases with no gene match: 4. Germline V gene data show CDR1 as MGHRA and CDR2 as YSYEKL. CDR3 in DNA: TGCGCCAGCAGCCATCGGACTAGCGGGAGCGCAGATACGCAGTATTTT. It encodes CASSHRTSGSADTQYF.

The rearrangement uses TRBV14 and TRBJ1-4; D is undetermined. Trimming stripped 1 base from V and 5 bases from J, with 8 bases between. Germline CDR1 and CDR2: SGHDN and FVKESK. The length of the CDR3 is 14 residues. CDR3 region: CASSQAGLNEKLFF. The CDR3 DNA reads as TGTGCCAGCAGCCAAGCCGGCCTCAATGAAAAACTGTTTTTT.

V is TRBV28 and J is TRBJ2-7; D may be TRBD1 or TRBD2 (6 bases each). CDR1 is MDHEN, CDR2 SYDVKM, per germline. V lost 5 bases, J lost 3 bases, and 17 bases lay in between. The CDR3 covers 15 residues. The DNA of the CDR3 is TGTGCCAGCAGTAAACAGTGGGGGGCCCACTACGAGCAGTACTTC. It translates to CASSKQWGAHYEQYF.

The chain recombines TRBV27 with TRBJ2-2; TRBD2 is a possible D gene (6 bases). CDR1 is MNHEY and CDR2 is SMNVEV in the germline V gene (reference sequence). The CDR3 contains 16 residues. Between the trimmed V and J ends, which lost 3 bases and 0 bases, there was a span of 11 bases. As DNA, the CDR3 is TGTGCCAGCAGTTTGGACGGGAGCGCGAACACCGGGGAGCTGTTTTTT. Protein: CASSLDGSANTGELFF.

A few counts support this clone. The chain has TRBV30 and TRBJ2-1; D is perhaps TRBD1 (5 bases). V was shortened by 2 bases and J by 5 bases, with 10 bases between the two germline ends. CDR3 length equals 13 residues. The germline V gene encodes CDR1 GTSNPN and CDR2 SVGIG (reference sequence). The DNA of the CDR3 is TGTGCCTGGAGTAGGGGTCACGACAATGAGCAGTTCTTC. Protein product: CAWSRGHDNEQFF.

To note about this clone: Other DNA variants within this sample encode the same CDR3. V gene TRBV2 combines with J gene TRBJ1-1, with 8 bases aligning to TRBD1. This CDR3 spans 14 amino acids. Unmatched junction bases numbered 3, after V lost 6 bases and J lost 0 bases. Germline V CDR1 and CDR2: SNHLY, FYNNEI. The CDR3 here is CASSGTGLNTEAFF. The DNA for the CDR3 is TGTGCCAGCAGCGGGACAGGTTTGAACACTGAAGCTTTCTTT.

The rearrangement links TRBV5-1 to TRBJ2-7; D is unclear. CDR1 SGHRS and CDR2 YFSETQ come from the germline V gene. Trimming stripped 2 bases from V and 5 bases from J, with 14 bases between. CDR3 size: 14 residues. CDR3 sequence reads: CASSFRGEEDEQYF. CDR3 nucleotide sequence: TGCGCCAGCAGCTTTCGAGGAGAGGAAGACGAGCAGTACTTC.

The CDR3 DNA reads as TGCGCCAGCAGCCCCCTTTTGTGGAATGAGCAGTTCTTC. Its translation: CASSPLLWNEQFF. The chain couples TRBV5-1 to TRBJ2-1; D ambiguous. Trimming took off 4 bases at V and 7 bases at J, with 12 bases between the two ends. The germline V gene encodes CDR1 SGHRS and CDR2 YFSETQ. The CDR3 totals 13 residues. The entire variable domain, with the rest obtained from reference TRBV5-1 and TRBJ2-1, is as follows: KAGVTQTPRYLIKTRGQQVTLSCSPISGHRSVSWYQQTPGQGLQFLFEYFSETQRNKGNFPGRFSGRQFSNSRSEMNVSTLELGDSALYLCASSPLLWNEQFFGPGTRLTVL.

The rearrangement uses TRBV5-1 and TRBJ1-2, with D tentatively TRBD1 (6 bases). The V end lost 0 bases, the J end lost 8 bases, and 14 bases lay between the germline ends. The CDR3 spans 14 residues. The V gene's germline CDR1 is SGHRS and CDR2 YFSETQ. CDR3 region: CASSLVAGEIGYTF. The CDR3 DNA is TGCGCCAGCAGCTTGGTAGCAGGGGAAATCGGCTACACCTTC. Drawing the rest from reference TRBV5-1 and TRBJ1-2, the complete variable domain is KAGVTQTPRYLIKTRGQQVTLSCSPISGHRSVSWYQQTPGQGLQFLFEYFSETQRNKGNFPGRFSGRQFSNSRSEMNVSTLELGDSALYLCASSLVAGEIGYTFGSGTRLTVV.

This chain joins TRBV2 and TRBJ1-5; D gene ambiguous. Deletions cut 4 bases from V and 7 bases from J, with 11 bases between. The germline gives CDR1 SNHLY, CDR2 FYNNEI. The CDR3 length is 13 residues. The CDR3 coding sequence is TGTGCCAGCAGTGGTGGGCCGGAACAGCCCCAGCATTTT. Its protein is CASSGGPEQPQHF.

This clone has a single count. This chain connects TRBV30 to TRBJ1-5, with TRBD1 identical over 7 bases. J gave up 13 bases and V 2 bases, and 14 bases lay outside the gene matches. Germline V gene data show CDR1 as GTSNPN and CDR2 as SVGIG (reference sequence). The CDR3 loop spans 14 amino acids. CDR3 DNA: TGTGCCTGGAGTTTTGGGGGGAGCGGGACAGTTCAGCATTTT. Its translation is CAWSFGGSGTVQHF.

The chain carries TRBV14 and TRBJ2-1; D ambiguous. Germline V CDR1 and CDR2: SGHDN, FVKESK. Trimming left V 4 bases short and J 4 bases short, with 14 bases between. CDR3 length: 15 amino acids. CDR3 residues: CASSLGKPSYNEQFF. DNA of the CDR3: TGTGCCAGCAGCCTGGGGAAACCCTCTTACAATGAGCAGTTCTTC.

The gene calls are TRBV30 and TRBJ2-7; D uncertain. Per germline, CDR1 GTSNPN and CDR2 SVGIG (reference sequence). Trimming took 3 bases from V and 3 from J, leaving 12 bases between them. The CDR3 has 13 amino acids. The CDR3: CAWSVGSHYEQYF. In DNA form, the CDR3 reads TGTGCCTGGAGCGTTGGGTCCCACTACGAGCAGTACTTC.

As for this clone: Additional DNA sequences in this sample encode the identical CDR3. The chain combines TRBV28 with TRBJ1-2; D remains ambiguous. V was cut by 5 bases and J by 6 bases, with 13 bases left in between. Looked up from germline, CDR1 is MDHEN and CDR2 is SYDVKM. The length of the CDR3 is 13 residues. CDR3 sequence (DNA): TGTGCCAGCAGTCCATGGACCGGGGATGGCTACACCTTC. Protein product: CASSPWTGDGYTF.

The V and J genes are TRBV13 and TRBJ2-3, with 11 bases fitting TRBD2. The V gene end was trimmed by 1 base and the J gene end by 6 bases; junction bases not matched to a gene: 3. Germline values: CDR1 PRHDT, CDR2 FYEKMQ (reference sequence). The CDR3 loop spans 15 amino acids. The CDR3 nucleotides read TGTGCCAGCAGCTTAGTAGCGGGAGGGCCGGATACGCAGTATTTT. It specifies CASSLVAGGPDTQYF. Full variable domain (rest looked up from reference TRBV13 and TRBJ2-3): AAGVIQSPRHLIKEKRETATLKCYPIPRHDTVYWYQQGPGQDPQFLISFYEKMQSDKGSIPDRFSAQQFSDYHSELNMSSLELGDSALYFCASSLVAGGPDTQYFGPGTRLTVL.

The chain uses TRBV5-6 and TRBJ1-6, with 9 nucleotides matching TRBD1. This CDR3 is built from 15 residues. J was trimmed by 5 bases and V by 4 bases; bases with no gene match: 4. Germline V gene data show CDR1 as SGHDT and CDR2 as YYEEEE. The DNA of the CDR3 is TGTGCCAGCAGCGCGGGACAGGGACATAATTCACCCCTCCACTTT. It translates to CASSAGQGHNSPLHF.